This is a list of T cell receptor beta chains from one sample in a study of blood T cell repertoires in COVID-19. Using immunoSEQ multiplex PCR, the repertoire was profiled, and TCRdb retains in-frame clones only, with some absent. Here the sample spans some 130,000 clones, less than 80% being singletons. The sequenced sample was peripheral blood. Source of these receptors: a man between 60 and 70 years old with acute or convalescent COVID-19. Both conserved end residues are part of each CDR3. Fields, in order: V gene, CDR3 length, J gene, clone size, CDR3 protein. Part of the rows lack a size; the others show once, few, many or a class for expanded clones.

V: TRBV30; length: 14; J: TRBJ1-5; size: -; CDR3: CAWMSKQGDQPQHF
V: TRBV27; length: 11; J: TRBJ2-3; size: few; CDR3: CASSFRDTQYF
V: TRBV5-4; length: 14; J: TRBJ2-5; size: -; CDR3: CASSQTGRYETQYF
V: TRBV6-5; length: 16; J: TRBJ2-1; size: once; CDR3: CASSSPGGRGYNEQFF
V: TRBV28; length: 18; J: TRBJ1-1; size: -; CDR3: CASSLSARAALEGTEAFF
V: TRBV28; length: 13; J: TRBJ1-5; size: -; CDR3: CASTYGRNQPQHF
V: TRBV2; length: 14; J: TRBJ2-3; size: -; CDR3: CASSETLASDTQYF
V: TRBV5-8; length: 17; J: TRBJ2-1; size: -; CDR3: CASSSNVLAGSYNEQFF
V: TRBV5-1; length: 17; J: TRBJ2-1; size: -; CDR3: CASSLGLGTQGIDEQFF
V: TRBV4-3; length: 17; J: TRBJ2-7; size: -; CDR3: CASSQERTSGTPYEQYF